The sequence of this T cell receptor (beta chain) was determined in a study of T cells after yellow fever vaccination. They built TCR cDNA with 5'RACE template switching, a step that put in a universal primer site and UMIs. TCRdb independently ran MiXCR on the 5' RACE reads; one entry per CDR3 protein. The sample lists about 25,000 distinct CDR3 sequences, roughly 3.4% seen once, with 0.98% in the top ten. Study observations and caveats: A large majority of primary-vaccination clones showed up again after the booster (approximately 96% CD4, 75% to 90% CD8). Almost no vaccine-responding clonotypes were detectable in day 0 sorted memory subsets.

The germline V gene encodes CDR1 DFQATT and CDR2 SNEGSKA (reference sequence). Trimming took 1 base from V and 4 from J; bases not matched to a gene: 0. The CDR3 has 13 residues. This clonotype was seen repeatedly, ten times or more. The TCR was taken from a man between 18 and 35 years old who received the YFV17D yellow fever vaccine. The chain recombines TRBV20-1 with TRBJ2-3; TRBD1 aligns across 9 bases. This specimen was PBMCs, either bulk or a sorted T-cell subset (CD4+, CD8+, memory, or dextramer-sorted; not recorded which), taken 35 to 50 days after the first yellow fever vaccination. The CDR3: CSARGDRADTQYF. The CDR3, as DNA: TGCAGTGCTAGAGGGGACAGGGCAGATACGCAGTATTTT.